One sample yielded the 7 T cell receptor beta chains listed below, sequenced in a study of blood T cell repertoires in COVID-19. Profiling relied on immunoSEQ multiplex PCR, and the TCRdb table lists in-frame clones only, not all of them. Among about 330,000 clones, around 92% were seen once, and the ten largest hold nearly 6.5%. Sequencing was done on a sample of peripheral blood. The receptors derive from a man aged 18 to 35 who had recovered from COVID-19.

The chain is built from TRBV4-3 and TRBJ1-2, with D perhaps matching TRBD1 (6 bases). Germline CDR1 reads LGHNA; CDR2 reads YSLEER. V dropped 0 bases and J dropped 6 bases, with 17 bases sitting between them. CDR3 length: 16 residues. The CDR3 DNA reads TGCGCCAGCAGCCAAGATAGGGCAGGGGATGTGGATGGCTACACCTTC. Translating it yields CASSQDRAGDVDGYTF.

The chain combines TRBV30 with TRBJ1-1; D gene uncertain. CDR1 GTSNPN and CDR2 SVGIG come from the germline V gene (reference sequence). Between the trimmed V and J ends, which lost 3 bases and 2 bases, there was a span of 10 bases. The CDR3 has 13 amino acids. This CDR3 is CAWRQTHNTEAFF. The CDR3 bases are TGTGCCTGGAGACAGACCCACAACACTGAAGCTTTCTTT. Based on the CDR3 plus reference TRBV30 and TRBJ1-1, the full variable domain is SQTIHQWPATLVQPVGSPLSLECTVEGTSNPNLYWYRQAAGRGLQLLFYSVGIGQISSEVPQNLSASRPQDRQFILSSKKLLLSDSGFYLCAWRQTHNTEAFFGQGTRLTVV.

This chain joins TRBV25-1 and TRBJ2-3, with D maybe TRBD2 (7 bases). V was trimmed by 3 bases and J by 8 bases, leaving 18 bases between them. Germline assignment: CDR1 MGHDK and CDR2 SYGVNS. The length of the CDR3 is 15 residues. DNA of the CDR3: TGTGCCAGCAGTGAGCCCGGGGGGCTTAGCGGTACGCAGTATTTT. This encodes CASSEPGGLSGTQYF.

The V and J genes are TRBV6-5 and TRBJ1-2; weak D call: TRBD1 (6 bases). V lost 4 bases, J lost 4 bases, and 13 bases lay in between. The CDR3 spans 14 residues. Germline assignment: CDR1 MNHEY and CDR2 SVGAGI. The CDR3: CASSWGRDTYGYTF. As DNA, the CDR3 is TGTGCCAGCAGTTGGGGACGGGACACCTATGGCTACACCTTC.

This sequence joins TRBV4-1 and TRBJ2-7; 12 bases align to TRBD2. Germline V gene lookup returns CDR1 MGHRA and CDR2 YSYEKL. This CDR3 has 14 amino acids. J was trimmed by 10 bases and V by 1 base; bases with no gene match: 5. CDR3 protein: CASSQATSGSHQYF. CDR3 coding DNA: TGCGCCAGCAGCCAAGCGACTAGCGGGAGCCATCAGTACTTC.

The chain carries TRBV14 and TRBJ2-7; TRBD2 matches 14 bases. Per germline, CDR1 SGHDN and CDR2 FVKESK. V shed 5 bases, J shed 6 bases, and the junction held 9 bases outside the gene matches. The CDR3 spans 16 residues. The CDR3, as DNA: TGTGCCAGCAGCTCGGGACTAGCGGGAGCTGTAGGCGAGCAGTACTTC. Translating gives CASSSGLAGAVGEQYF.

The rearrangement uses TRBV29-1 and TRBJ1-2, with 12 bases lining up with TRBD1. CDR3 length: 14 residues. The germline CDR1 and CDR2 sequences are SQVTM and ANQGSEA. With V trimmed by 4 bases and J by 7 bases, 7 bases remained unmatched. Here the CDR3 reads CSVGHGDRGPGYTF. DNA for the CDR3: TGCAGCGTTGGGCATGGGGACAGGGGGCCTGGCTACACCTTC.